This T cell receptor (beta chain) originates from a study of OX40 agonist ivuxolimab in advanced cancers. Across the study: Patients received the agonistic anti-OX40 (CD134) antibody ivuxolimab. The study enrolled dose-escalation patients with hepatocellular carcinoma, melanoma, renal cell or head and neck cancer. Participants, 82.7% male, averaged 60 years of age, ranging from about 23 to 79. Three dose-escalation patients had partial responses: one with hepatocellular carcinoma and two with cutaneous melanoma.

The CDR3 contains 16 residues. Germline V CDR1 and CDR2: SGHVS, FQNEAQ. V was trimmed by 1 base and J by 7 bases, leaving 17 bases between them. The method was immunoSEQ multiplex PCR; TCRdb's version includes in-frame clones alone and lacks a portion of them. The sample shows about 70,000 clones, 80% to 95% of them seen only once. The chain has TRBV7-8 and TRBJ2-1; D possibly corresponds to TRBD1 (5 bases). The material was CD4+ or CD8+ T cells sorted from blood, obtained in a trial of the OX40 agonist ivuxolimab. The receptor's source is an adult with an advanced solid tumor such as melanoma, head and neck, liver or kidney cancer. The CDR3 nucleotides read TGTGCCAGCAGCTTAGGAAGTGAGGAGACAGCTAATGAGCAGTTCTTC. Its translation is CASSLGSEETANEQFF.